This T cell receptor (beta chain) was documented in a study of identical twins. A single record per CDR3 protein comes from TCRdb applying MiXCR to the 5' RACE reads. The table shows about 250,000 distinct CDR3 sequences, with about 8.5% occurring only once. These sequences were also reported in another study, on yellow fever vaccine responses in identical twins.

The TCR comes from a woman aged 18-29 years in good health. Sequencing used CD8+ T cells sorted from blood.

In DNA, the CDR3 is TGTGCCACCAGCAGGGGGGACAGCACGGTCTATGGCTACACCTTC. This codes for CATSRGDSTVYGYTF. The chain employs TRBV15 and TRBJ1-2; 7 bases agree with TRBD1. This CDR3 spans 15 amino acids. With V trimmed by 3 bases and J by 4 bases, 8 bases remained unmatched. Germline V lookup: CDR1 LNHNV, CDR2 YYDKDF (reference sequence).